This entry concerns a single TCR beta chain. This specimen belongs to a study of shared clonotypes between healthy human individuals. Trimming stripped 3 bases from V and 1 base from J, with 8 bases between. CDR1 and CDR2 from the germline V gene are LGHNA and YNFKEQ. This CDR3 has 14 residues. None of the donors, who were healthy HIV-negative adults, had recently had acute infections or vaccinations. Data came from immunoSEQ multiplex PCR; TCRdb stores just in-frame clones and leaves some out. Of about 530,000 clones in the sample, 60% to 80% are singletons; the top ten hold 12%. The origin of this receptor is a woman in her thirties or forties in good health. Some clones in this sample may be carry-over from other donors' samples. Sequenced input: PBMCs. This chain links TRBV4-2 with TRBJ2-3; maybe TRBD1 (5 bases). This CDR3 is CASSHQGRTDTQYF. CDR3 in DNA: TGTGCCAGCAGCCACCAGGGCCGCACAGATACGCAGTATTTT.